This T cell receptor (beta chain) was identified in a study of T cell repertoires in cytomegalovirus infection. On the study more broadly: Carrying CMV and the relevant HLA type showed in public TCR beta signatures.

With V trimmed by 5 bases and J by 9 bases, 11 bases remained unmatched. From germline, CDR1 is MNHNS and CDR2 SASEGT. The CDR3 has 15 residues. MiXCR, applied by TCRdb to the reads, yields one record per CDR3 protein. Of approximately 910,000 distinct CDR3 sequences in the sample, approximately 32% were seen once. This clonotype was counted between two and nine times. Its antigen is as yet unknown. Broader study findings: In two of eight donors, the top clonotype was HLA-C-restricted CMV-specific. Using cumulative public TCR beta family frequency, the authors identified those who carried CMV together with the relevant HLA.

Sequencing used cultured CD8+ T cells from PBMCs, obtained from culture after CMV antigen stimulation. The source is a human donor in good health (CMV status not recorded). Some clones in this sample may be carry-over from other donors' samples. The chain recombines TRBV6-1 with TRBJ1-1; TRBD1 matches 11 bases. DNA for the CDR3: TGTGCCAGCAGTTTTTGGGGGGACAGGGGGAGGAAAGCTTTCTTT. Its protein product is CASSFWGDRGRKAFF.